The source of this T cell receptor (beta chain) is a study of cytomegalovirus exposure and HLA in healthy donors (dated by TCRdb to about 2017). In the study overall: According to a later analysis, one platform produced both the 100 to 150 validation repertoires and the approximately 670 repertoires of the first cohort. The study was designed to test whether signatures of past pathogen exposure could be identified by cataloging public T cell receptors. A separate validation cohort of 90 to 150 different subjects was used in addition to the 666-subject first cohort. High-throughput TCR immunosequencing, statistical association of individual TCRs with disease status, and machine learning were combined to predict cytomegalovirus infection status.

The donors belonged to the validation cohort of around 120 subjects, which was separate from the roughly 700-subject first cohort. Libraries came from the immunoSEQ multiplex PCR assay. Under the source paper's analysis protocol: A statistical classification framework was developed to diagnose cytomegalovirus status using the catalog of TCR beta chain sequences. TCRdb's version of the immuneACCESS table is confined to in-frame rearrangements and falls short of the full clone set. An unresolved V gene accounts for under half of the shortfall where checked; the remainder is of unknown origin. D and trimming come from the DNA, and the V and J calls and clone size come from that table. A total of approximately 190,000 clones appear in this sample, around 84% of them only once. The top ten constitute under 15% of the sample. To note about this clone: What this receptor recognizes is not known. There are no base qualities to consult, and no much larger clone falls within one base.

Summary of the overall study and its limitations: In both the original and validation cohorts, the classifier was reported to diagnose cytomegalovirus status with high specificity and sensitivity. A total of about 150 TCR beta chains were listed by the study as associated with cytomegalovirus. According to the authors, the approach could potentially be generalized to other disease states and immunological phenotypes. While some public TCRs were present in many individuals, most TCR sequences turned up only very rarely across donors. Three of the identified cytomegalovirus-associated TCR beta chains were confirmed in vitro to be specific for cytomegalovirus antigens. In a later analysis, TCRs clustered in the first cohort were found to also tend to co-occur in the 120 or so validation repertoires, with 94% of cluster scores above 0. A later analysis had no HLA typing for the validation cohort, so co-occurrence there was scored across all 120 or so repertoires.

The TCR was taken from a woman aged 25 to 45 in good health and CMV-seropositive. Specimen: PBMCs.

CDR3 sequence: CASSLASQGNTEAFF. DNA sequence: TGTGCCAGCAGCTTGGCCTCGCAGGGAAACACTGAAGCTTTCTTT. The chain is made from TRBV5-4 and TRBJ1-1; the D region possibly corresponds to TRBD1 (5 bases align). The CDR3 sequence holds 15 residues, the cysteine and phenylalanine included. Only the CDR3 DNA is retained, 45 bases long and in frame from the first base. CDR1 and CDR2 (SGHNT, YYREEE) derive from the germline V gene (reference sequence). V is pared back by 0 bases and J by 2 bases, with 11 bases lying between the germline termini.